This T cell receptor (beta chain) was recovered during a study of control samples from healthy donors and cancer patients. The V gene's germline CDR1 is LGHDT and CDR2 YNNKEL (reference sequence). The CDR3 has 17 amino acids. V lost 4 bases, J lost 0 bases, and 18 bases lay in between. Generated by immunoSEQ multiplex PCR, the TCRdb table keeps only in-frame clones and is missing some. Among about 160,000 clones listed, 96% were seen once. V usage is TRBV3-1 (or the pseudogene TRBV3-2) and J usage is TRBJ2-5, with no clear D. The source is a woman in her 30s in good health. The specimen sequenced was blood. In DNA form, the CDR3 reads TGTGCCAGCAGCCTACGAGTCAGTGGAGAGTACCAAGAGACCCAGTACTTC. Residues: CASSLRVSGEYQETQYF.